The 13 T cell receptor beta chains below come from one sample, sequenced in a study of blood T cell repertoires in COVID-19. Clones were sequenced by immunoSEQ multiplex PCR, and TCRdb holds only the in-frame ones, with some missing. The sample carries roughly 230,000 clones, around 91% recorded once. The sequenced sample consisted of peripheral blood. All receptors derive from a woman aged 55-70 years with COVID-19, enrolled during active disease.

This chain joins TRBV27 and TRBJ1-4, with D tentatively TRBD1 (5 bases). Trimming took off 5 bases at V and 8 bases at J, with 18 bases between the two ends. CDR1 and CDR2 (germline): MNHEY, SMNVEV (reference sequence). This CDR3 is built from 15 residues. DNA of the CDR3: TGTGCCAGCAGTCCTACCCAGGGTGTCCGCGAAAAACTGTTTTTT. It translates to CASSPTQGVREKLFF.

V and J are TRBV18 and TRBJ2-2; 14 bases are shared with TRBD2. The germline V gene encodes CDR1 KGHSH and CDR2 LQKENI. The V gene end was trimmed by 3 bases and the J gene end by 2 bases; junction bases not matched to a gene: 2. This CDR3 has 17 residues. The CDR3 reads CASSPGLAGVNTGELFF. Written as DNA, the CDR3 is TGTGCCAGCTCACCGGGACTAGCGGGGGTTAACACCGGGGAGCTGTTTTTT.

V and J are TRBV28 and TRBJ1-1; D might be TRBD1 (5 bases). CDR1 and CDR2 from the germline V gene are MDHEN and SYDVKM. The CDR3 has 17 amino acids. The V gene lost 2 bases and the J gene lost 1 base, with 17 bases spanning the gap. This CDR3 is CASSLGGAGWGNTEAFF. CDR3 in DNA: TGTGCCAGCAGTTTAGGCGGGGCGGGGTGGGGGAACACTGAAGCTTTCTTT.

The J gene is TRBJ2-3, the V gene TRBV19, with TRBD1 identical over 7 bases. The CDR3 spans 15 residues. Germline V gene data show CDR1 as LNHDA and CDR2 as SQIVND (reference sequence). The J segment lost 0 bases and the V segment lost 7 bases, leaving 7 bases of the junction unmatched. The DNA of the CDR3 is TGTGCCAGTAATAACAGGGGAATTAGCACAGATACGCAGTATTTT. Translated: CASNNRGISTDTQYF.

V and J are TRBV2 and TRBJ1-4, with a tentative D call TRBD1 (6 bases). This CDR3 region has 16 residues. Germline V gene data show CDR1 as SNHLY and CDR2 as FYNNEI. Trimming cost V 2 bases and J 10 bases, with 20 bases left between them. The CDR3 region is CASSEWGTLVVGKLFF. CDR3 in DNA: TGTGCCAGCAGTGAATGGGGGACACTAGTTGTAGGAAAACTGTTTTTT.

The chain uses TRBV6-5 and TRBJ1-2, with 7 bases identical to TRBD1. Germline CDR1 reads MNHEY; CDR2 reads SVGAGI. This CDR3 has 13 residues. J was trimmed by 5 bases and V by 9 bases; bases with no gene match: 9. CDR3 residues: CASRTAGGYGYTF. In DNA form, the CDR3 reads TGTGCCAGTCGTACGGCAGGGGGTTATGGCTACACCTTC.

This clone was counted between two and nine times. Additional DNA sequences in this sample encode the identical CDR3. DNA for the CDR3: TGTGCCAGCAGACGCGACAGACCTGCAACTAATGAAAAACTGTTTTTT. Its translation: CASRRDRPATNEKLFF. The chain has TRBV2 and TRBJ1-4; D possibly corresponds to TRBD1 (5 bases). The germline gives CDR1 SNHLY, CDR2 FYNNEI. This CDR3 comprises 16 residues. The V gene lost 6 bases and the J gene lost 0 bases, with 14 bases spanning the gap.

The DNA of the CDR3 is TGTGCCAGCAGGGCGGACAGGGGAGGCAATCAGCCCCAGCATTTT. Amino acids: CASRADRGGNQPQHF. The chain joins TRBV2 to TRBJ1-5; 9 bases are shared with TRBD1. The length of the CDR3 is 15 residues. CDR1 and CDR2 (germline): SNHLY, FYNNEI. The junction had 5 bases not matched to a gene; V was cut back by 6 bases and J by 2 bases.

The chain couples TRBV7-6 to TRBJ2-7; 9 bases fit TRBD1. CDR1 is SGHVS and CDR2 is FNYEAQ in the germline V gene. The CDR3 has 17 residues. Trimming removed 0 bases from V and 1 base from J; junction bases left unmatched: 7. CDR3 loop: CASSLAPAGQGSYEQYF. CDR3 nucleotides: TGTGCCAGCAGCTTAGCCCCAGCGGGACAGGGATCCTACGAGCAGTACTTC.

This clone was observed a single time. V and J are TRBV4-1 and TRBJ1-2; D is unclear. This CDR3 is 14 amino acids long. In germline, CDR1 is MGHRA, CDR2 YSYEKL. V lost 4 bases and J 4 bases, leaving 13 bases between the germline ends. The CDR3 spells CASSPGLAFYGYTF. The CDR3 coding sequence is TGCGCCAGCAGCCCCGGATTAGCTTTCTATGGCTACACCTTC.

This chain's CDR3 is CASSWDLGTEAFF. As DNA, the CDR3 is TGTGCCAGCAGCTGGGACTTAGGAACTGAAGCTTTCTTT. The V call is TRBV5-5, the J call TRBJ1-1; a weak D match, TRBD1 (5 bases). The CDR3 runs 13 residues. Trimming took off 3 bases at V and 5 bases at J, with 11 bases between the two ends. Germline V gene sequence: CDR1 SGHKS, CDR2 YYEKEE (reference sequence).

This clone was seen more than once but under ten times. The rearrangement joins TRBV27 to TRBJ1-1; D is perhaps TRBD1 (6 bases). In germline, CDR1 is MNHEY, CDR2 SMNVEV (reference sequence). The CDR3 is 15 residues long. With 4 bases removed from V and 0 bases from J, the gap between germline ends came to 12 bases. CDR3 DNA: TGTGCCAGCAGTTATAATCCAGGGGTGAACACTGAAGCTTTCTTT. This sequence encodes CASSYNPGVNTEAFF.

The chain couples TRBV5-6 to TRBJ2-1; TRBD1 matches 9 bases. The V and J ends lost 0 bases and 3 bases, in that order; junction bases with no gene match: 1. The CDR3 contains 15 residues. Germline V CDR1 and CDR2: SGHDT, YYEEEE. The CDR3 coding sequence is TGTGCCAGCAGCTTGGCGGGACAGGGCTACAATGAGCAGTTCTTC. Protein sequence: CASSLAGQGYNEQFF.